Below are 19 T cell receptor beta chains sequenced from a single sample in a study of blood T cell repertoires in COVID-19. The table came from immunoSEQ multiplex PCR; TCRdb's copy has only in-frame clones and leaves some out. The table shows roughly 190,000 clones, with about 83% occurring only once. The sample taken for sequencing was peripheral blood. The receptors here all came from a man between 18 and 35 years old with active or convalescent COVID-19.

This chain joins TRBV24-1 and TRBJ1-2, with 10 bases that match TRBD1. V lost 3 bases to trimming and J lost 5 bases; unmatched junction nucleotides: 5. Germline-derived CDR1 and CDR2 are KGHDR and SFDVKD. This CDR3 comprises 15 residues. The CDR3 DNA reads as TGTGCCACCAGTGATACCCGGACAGGGGGGTATGGCTACACCTTC. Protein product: CATSDTRTGGYGYTF.

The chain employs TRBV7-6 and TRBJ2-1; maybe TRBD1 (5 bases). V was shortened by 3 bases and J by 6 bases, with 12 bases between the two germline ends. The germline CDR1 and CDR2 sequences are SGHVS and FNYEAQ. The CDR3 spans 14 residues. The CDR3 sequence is CASSLQDTLNEQFF. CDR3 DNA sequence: TGTGCCAGCAGCTTGCAGGACACCCTCAATGAGCAGTTCTTC.

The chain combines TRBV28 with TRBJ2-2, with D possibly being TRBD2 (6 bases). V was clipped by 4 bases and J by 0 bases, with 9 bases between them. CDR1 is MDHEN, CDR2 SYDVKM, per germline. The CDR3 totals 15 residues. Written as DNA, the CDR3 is TGTGCCAGCAGTTCGGGACTGACGAACACCGGGGAGCTGTTTTTT. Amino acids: CASSSGLTNTGELFF.

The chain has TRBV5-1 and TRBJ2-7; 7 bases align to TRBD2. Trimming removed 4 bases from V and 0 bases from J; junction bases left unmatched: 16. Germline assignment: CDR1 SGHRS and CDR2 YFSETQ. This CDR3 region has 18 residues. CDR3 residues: CASSPPVAGDPSSYEQYF. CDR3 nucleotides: TGCGCCAGCAGCCCCCCAGTGGCGGGAGACCCCAGCTCCTACGAGCAGTACTTC.

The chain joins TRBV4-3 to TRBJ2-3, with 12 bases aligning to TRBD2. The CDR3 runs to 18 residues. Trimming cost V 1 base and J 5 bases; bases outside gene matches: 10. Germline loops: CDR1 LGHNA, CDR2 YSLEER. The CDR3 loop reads CASSQVAPTSGSLDTQYF. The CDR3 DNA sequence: TGCGCCAGCAGCCAAGTTGCCCCGACTAGCGGGAGCTTAGATACGCAGTATTTT.

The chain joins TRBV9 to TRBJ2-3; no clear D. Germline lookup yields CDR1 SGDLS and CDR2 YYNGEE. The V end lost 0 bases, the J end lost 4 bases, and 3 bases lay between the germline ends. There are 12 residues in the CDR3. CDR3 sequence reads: CASSVVSDTQYF. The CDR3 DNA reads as TGTGCCAGCAGCGTAGTATCAGATACGCAGTATTTT.

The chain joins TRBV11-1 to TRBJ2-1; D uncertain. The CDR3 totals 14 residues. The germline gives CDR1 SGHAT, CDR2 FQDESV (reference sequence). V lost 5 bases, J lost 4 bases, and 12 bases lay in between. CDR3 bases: TGTGCCAGCAGCCGTCCCAGGATTTACAATGAGCAGTTCTTC. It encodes CASSRPRIYNEQFF.

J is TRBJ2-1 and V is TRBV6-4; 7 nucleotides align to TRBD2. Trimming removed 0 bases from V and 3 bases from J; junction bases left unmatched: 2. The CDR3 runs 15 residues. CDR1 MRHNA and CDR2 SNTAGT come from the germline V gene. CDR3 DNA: TGTGCCAGCAGTGACTCCCGGACTAGCTACAATGAGCAGTTCTTC. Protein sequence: CASSDSRTSYNEQFF.

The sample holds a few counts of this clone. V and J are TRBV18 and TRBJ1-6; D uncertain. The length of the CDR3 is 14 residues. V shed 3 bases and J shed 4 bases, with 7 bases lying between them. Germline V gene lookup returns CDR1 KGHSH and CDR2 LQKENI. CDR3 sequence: CASSPSGYNSPLHF. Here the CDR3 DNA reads TGTGCCAGCTCACCGTCGGGGTATAATTCACCCCTCCACTTT.

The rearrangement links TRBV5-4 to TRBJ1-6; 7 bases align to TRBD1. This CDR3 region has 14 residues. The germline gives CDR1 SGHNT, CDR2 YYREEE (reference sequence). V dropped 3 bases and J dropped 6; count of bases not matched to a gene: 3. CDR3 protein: CASSSGQVNSPLHF. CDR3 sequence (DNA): TGTGCCAGCAGCTCCGGACAGGTTAATTCACCCCTCCACTTT.

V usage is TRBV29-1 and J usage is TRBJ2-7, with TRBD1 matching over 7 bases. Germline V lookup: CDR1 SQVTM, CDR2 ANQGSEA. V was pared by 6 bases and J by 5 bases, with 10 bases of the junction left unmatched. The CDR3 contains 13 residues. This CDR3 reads CSVRDSASHEQYV. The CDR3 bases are TGCAGCGTCAGGGACAGCGCCTCGCACGAGCAGTACGTC.

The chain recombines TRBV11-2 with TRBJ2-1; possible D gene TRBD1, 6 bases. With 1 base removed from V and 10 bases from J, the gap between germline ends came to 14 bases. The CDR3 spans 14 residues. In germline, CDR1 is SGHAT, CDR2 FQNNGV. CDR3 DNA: TGTGCCAGCAGCTTAGGGGGGCTAGCTGGGGAGCAGTTCTTC. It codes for CASSLGGLAGEQFF.

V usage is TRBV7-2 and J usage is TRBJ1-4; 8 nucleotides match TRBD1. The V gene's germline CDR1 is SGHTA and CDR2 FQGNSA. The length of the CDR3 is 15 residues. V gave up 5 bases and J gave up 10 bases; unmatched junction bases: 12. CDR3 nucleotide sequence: TGTGCCAGCAGCCCAAGCCGACAGGGGATCGGAAAACTGTTTTTT. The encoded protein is CASSPSRQGIGKLFF.

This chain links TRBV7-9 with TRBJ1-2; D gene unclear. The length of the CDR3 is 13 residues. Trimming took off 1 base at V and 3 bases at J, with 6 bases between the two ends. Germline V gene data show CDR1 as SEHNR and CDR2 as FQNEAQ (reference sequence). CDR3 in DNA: TGTGCCAGCAGCTTAGGGGCTGACTATGGCTACACCTTC. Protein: CASSLGADYGYTF.

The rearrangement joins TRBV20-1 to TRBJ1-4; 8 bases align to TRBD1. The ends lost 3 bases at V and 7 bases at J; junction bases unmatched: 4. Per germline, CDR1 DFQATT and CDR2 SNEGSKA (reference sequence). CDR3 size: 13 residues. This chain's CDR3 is CSASGRGLEKLFF. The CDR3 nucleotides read TGCAGTGCTAGTGGCAGGGGGCTTGAAAAACTGTTTTTT.

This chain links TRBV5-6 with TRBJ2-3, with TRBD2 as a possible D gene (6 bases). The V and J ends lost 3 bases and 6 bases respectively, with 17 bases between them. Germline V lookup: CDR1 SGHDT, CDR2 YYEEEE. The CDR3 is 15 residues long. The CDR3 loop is CASSSGTGGRDTQYF. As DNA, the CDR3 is TGTGCCAGCAGCTCCGGGACCGGGGGTCGGGATACGCAGTATTTT.

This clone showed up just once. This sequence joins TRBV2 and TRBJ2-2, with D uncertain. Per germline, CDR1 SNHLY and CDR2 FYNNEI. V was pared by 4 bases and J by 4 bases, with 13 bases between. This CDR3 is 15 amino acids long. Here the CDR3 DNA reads TGTGCCAGCAGTGCGGTTGTCCGATCCACCGGGGAGCTGTTTTTT. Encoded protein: CASSAVVRSTGELFF.

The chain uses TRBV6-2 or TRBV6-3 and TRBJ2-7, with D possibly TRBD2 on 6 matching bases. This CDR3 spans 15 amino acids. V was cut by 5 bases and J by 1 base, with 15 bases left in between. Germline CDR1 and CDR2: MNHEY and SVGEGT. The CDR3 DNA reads TGTGCCAGCAGTGACCCCCCGGGACTTTCCTACGAGCAGTACTTC. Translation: CASSDPPGLSYEQYF.

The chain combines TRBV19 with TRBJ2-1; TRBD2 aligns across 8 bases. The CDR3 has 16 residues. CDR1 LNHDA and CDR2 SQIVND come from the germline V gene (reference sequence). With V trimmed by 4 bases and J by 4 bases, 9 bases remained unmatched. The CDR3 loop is CASSTYSGTRYNEQFF. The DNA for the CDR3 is TGTGCCAGTAGTACATATTCCGGGACTAGGTACAATGAGCAGTTCTTC.